The entry that follows covers one T cell receptor (beta chain) sequence. The antigen is unknown. This sample's treatment: over 15 received Ad26.COV2.S at low or high dose, single or two shots; 5 received placebo; per-sample allocation not given. On day 63 after the first injection, vaccine and placebo recipients gave samples. In germline, CDR1 is SGHRS, CDR2 YFSETQ. V lost 6 bases and J 4 bases, leaving 19 bases between the germline ends. This CDR3 spans 15 amino acids. Sequencing was performed with immunoSEQ multiplex PCR; in TCRdb, only in-frame clones are kept and a portion is missing. Of some 320,000 clones in the sample, 85% to 90% are singletons; the top ten hold 1.9%. This sample was included in a study of Ad26.COV2.S vaccination and SARS-CoV-2 variants. Study background: Among those in the COV1001 Ad26.COV2.S trial arm was the donor. Ad26.COV2.S, an intramuscular injection, was given once or twice 56 days apart. Study-level results: Assessments of TCR breadth and depth may have underestimated the total T cell responses.

This clonotype originated in a person between 18 and 60 years old who received the Ad26.COV2.S COVID-19 vaccine or a placebo. The sequenced sample was peripheral blood, obtained in a trial of Ad26.COV2.S vaccine versus placebo. This rearrangement joins TRBV5-1 to TRBJ1-2, with D perhaps matching TRBD1 (5 bases). CDR3: CASTSGGGRTYGYTF. CDR3 in DNA: TGCGCCAGCACCTCGGGGGGAGGCCGTACCTATGGCTACACCTTC.